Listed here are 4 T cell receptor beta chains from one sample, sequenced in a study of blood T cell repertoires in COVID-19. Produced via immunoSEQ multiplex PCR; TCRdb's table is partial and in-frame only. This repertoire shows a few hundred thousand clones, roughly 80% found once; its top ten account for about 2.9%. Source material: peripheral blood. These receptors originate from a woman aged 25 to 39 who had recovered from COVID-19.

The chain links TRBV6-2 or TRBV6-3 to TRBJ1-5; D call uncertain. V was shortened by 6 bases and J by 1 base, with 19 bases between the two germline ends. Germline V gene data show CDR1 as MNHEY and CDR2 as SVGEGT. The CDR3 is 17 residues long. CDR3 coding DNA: TGTGCCAGCAGCGGACTCGGTCTGGGTGACAGCAATCAGCCCCAGCATTTT. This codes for CASSGLGLGDSNQPQHF.

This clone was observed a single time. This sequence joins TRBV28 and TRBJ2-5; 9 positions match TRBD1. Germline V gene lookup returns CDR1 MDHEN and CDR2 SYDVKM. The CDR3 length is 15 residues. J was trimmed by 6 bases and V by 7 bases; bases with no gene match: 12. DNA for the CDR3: TGTGCCAGCACCTTAGAGGGACAGGGAACGCAGACCCAGTACTTC. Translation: CASTLEGQGTQTQYF.

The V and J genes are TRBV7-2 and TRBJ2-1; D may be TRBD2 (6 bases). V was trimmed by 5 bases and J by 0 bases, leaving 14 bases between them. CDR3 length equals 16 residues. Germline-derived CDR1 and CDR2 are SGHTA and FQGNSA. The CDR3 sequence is CASSPGPGSSYNEQFF. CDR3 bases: TGTGCCAGCAGCCCCGGCCCCGGGAGCTCCTACAATGAGCAGTTCTTC. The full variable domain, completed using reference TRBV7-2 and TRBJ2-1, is GAGVSQSPSNKVTEKGKDVELRCDPISGHTALYWYRQSLGQGLEFLIYFQGNSAPDKSGLPSDRFSAERTGGSVSTLTIQRTQQEDSAVYLCASSPGPGSSYNEQFFGPGTRLTVL.

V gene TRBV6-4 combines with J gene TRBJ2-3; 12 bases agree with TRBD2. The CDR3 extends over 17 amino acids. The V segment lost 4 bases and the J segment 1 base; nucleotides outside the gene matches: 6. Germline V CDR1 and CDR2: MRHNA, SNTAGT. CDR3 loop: CASSGTSGIGGTDTQYF. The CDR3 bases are TGTGCCAGCAGTGGGACTAGCGGGATCGGCGGCACAGATACGCAGTATTTT.